Sequencing of this T cell receptor beta chain was carried out in a study of T cell repertoires in cytomegalovirus infection (dated by TCRdb to the late 2010s). About the full investigation: Donor HLA type was relevant to the analysis, as public TCR beta signatures indicated carriage of CMV infection together with the matching HLA type. General study outcomes and caveats: The ex vivo response was dominated by HLA-C-restricted CMV-specific TCR beta clonotypes, and the single most frequent clonotype in two of eight donors was supplied by these HLA-C-restricted clonotypes. Cumulative frequency of public TCR beta family members discriminated carriers of CMV infection plus the relevant HLA type in this cohort and an independent approximately 360-donor cohort.

There are many counts of this clonotype. Its recognized antigen is unknown. Base qualities are missing; no much larger clone stands one base away. From its cysteine to its phenylalanine, the CDR3 spans 12 amino acids. The DNA shown is the 36-base CDR3, in frame from base 1. The germline V gene encodes CDR1 DFQATT and CDR2 SNEGSKA (reference sequence). Trimmed from V: 6 bases; trimmed from J: 7 bases; junction bases lacking a gene match: 8. Reads for this sample came from an Illumina HiSeq 1500. In-frame beta chains were kept once TCRdb had trimmed the public reads at Q25 with fastp and called clones with MiXCR. Each entry merges the rows of one CDR3 protein and shows their most common DNA and genes. The sample contains 100,000 to 150,000 distinct CDR3 sequences, approximately 8.8% of them found a single time. Of the sample, about 9.5% is held by the ten largest clones.

In this chain, TRBV20-1 is recombined with TRBJ1-2, and TRBD1 aligns with 7 junction nucleotides. Sequenced sample: PBMCs. The clonotype originates from a human donor in good health (CMV status not recorded). Some clones in this sample may be carry-over from other donors' samples. For the CDR3, the sequence is CSARDRVGGYTF. The nucleotide sequence reads as follows: TGCAGTGCCCGCGACAGGGTCGGTGGCTACACCTTC.